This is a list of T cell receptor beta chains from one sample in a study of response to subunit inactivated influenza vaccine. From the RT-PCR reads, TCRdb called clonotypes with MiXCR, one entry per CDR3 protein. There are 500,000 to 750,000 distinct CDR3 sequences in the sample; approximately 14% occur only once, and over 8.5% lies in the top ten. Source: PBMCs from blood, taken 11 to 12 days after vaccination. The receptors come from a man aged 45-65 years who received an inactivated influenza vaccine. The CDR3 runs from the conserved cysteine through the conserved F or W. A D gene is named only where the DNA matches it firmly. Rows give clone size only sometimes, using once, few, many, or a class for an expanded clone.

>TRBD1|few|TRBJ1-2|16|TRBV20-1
CSAIRDRVFPDYGYTF
TGCAGTGCCATCCGGGACAGGGTATTTCCCGACTATGGCTACACCTTC
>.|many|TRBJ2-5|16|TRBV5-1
CASSERNGGPVETQYF
TGCGCCAGCAGTGAGCGGAACGGCGGTCCTGTGGAGACCCAGTACTTC
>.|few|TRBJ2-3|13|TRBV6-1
CASSEVGTDTQYF
TGTGCCAGCAGTGAGGTTGGCACAGATACGCAGTATTTT
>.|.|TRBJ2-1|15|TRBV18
CASSPGTDGGNEQFF
TGTGCCAGCTCACCGGGGACGGACGGCGGGAATGAGCAGTTCTTC
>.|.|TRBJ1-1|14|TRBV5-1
CASSTYREDTEAFF
TGCGCCAGCAGCACGTACAGGGAGGACACTGAAGCTTTCTTT
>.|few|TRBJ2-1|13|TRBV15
CATSRDRYNEQFF
TGTGCCACCAGCAGAGACAGATACAATGAGCAGTTCTTC
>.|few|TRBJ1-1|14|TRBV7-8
CASSLGVGFTEAFF
TGTGCCAGCAGCCTCGGGGTGGGTTTCACTGAAGCTTTCTTT
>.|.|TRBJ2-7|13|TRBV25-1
CASGTGSGYEQYF
TGTGCCAGCGGTACGGGATCCGGTTACGAGCAGTACTTC
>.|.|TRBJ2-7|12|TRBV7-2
CASSFGPYEQYF
TGTGCCAGCAGCTTCGGCCCCTACGAGCAGTACTTC
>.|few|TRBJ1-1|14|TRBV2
CASRPNGGNTEAFF
TGTGCCAGCCGGCCTAATGGGGGGAACACTGAAGCTTTCTTT
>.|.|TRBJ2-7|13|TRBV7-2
CASSTNRGFEQYF
TGTGCCAGCAGCACGAATAGGGGTTTCGAGCAGTACTTC
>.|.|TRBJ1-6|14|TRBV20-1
CSAITGWGNSPLHF
TGCAGTGCTATAACAGGGTGGGGGAATTCACCCCTCCACTTT
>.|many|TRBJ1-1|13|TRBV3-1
CASSPSRVAEAFF
TGTGCCAGCAGCCCCTCCAGAGTGGCTGAAGCTTTCTTT
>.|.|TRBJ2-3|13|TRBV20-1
CSARDPYLDTQYF
TGCAGTGCTAGAGATCCCTATTTAGATACGCAGTATTTT
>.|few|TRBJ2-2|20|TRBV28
CASSLTPRTFVRSNTGELFF
TGTGCCAGCAGTTTAACCCCCCGGACTTTTGTCCGGTCTAACACCGGGGAGCTGTTTTTT
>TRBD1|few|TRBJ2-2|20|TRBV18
CASSPPRGTGPFVSAGELFF
TGTGCCAGCTCACCACCGAGGGGGACAGGGCCCTTCGTCTCCGCCGGGGAGCTGTTTTTT
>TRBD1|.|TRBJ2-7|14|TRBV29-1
CSVGSGTGSYEQYF
TGCAGCGTTGGATCCGGGACAGGCTCCTACGAGCAGTACTTC
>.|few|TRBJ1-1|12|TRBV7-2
CASSFLQARAFF
TGTGCCAGCAGTTTCTTGCAGGCCCGGGCTTTCTTT
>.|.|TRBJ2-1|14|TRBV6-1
CASRRQGGQYEQFF
TGTGCCAGCAGAAGACAAGGAGGGCAATATGAGCAGTTCTTC
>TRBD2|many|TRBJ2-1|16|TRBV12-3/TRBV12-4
CASSWTSGATYNEQFF
TGTGCCAGCAGTTGGACTAGCGGGGCTACCTACAATGAGCAGTTCTTC
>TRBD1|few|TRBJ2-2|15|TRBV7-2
CASSRQGTSTGELFF
TGTGCCAGCAGCAGACAGGGAACGAGCACCGGGGAGCTGTTTTTT
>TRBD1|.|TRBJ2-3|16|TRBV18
CASSAAQGISTDTQYF
TGTGCCAGCTCAGCCGCACAGGGGATTAGCACAGATACGCAGTATTTT
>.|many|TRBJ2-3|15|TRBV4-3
CASSQVPGSTDTQYF
TGCGCCAGCAGCCAAGTCCCCGGATCTACAGATACGCAGTATTTT
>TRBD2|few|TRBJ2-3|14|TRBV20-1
CSAPSGTSLGAQYF
TGCAGTGCTCCTTCCGGGACTAGCCTTGGCGCGCAGTATTTT
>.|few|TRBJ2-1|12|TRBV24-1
CATSPGRNEQFF
TGTGCCACCAGCCCCGGACGGAATGAGCAGTTCTTC
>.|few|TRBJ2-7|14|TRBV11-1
CASSLARERYEQYF
TGTGCCAGCAGCTTGGCGCGGGAAAGATACGAGCAGTACTTC
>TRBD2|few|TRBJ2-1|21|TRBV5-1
CASSFFGGTSGRSSSYNEQFF
TGCGCCAGCAGCTTTTTCGGTGGGACTAGCGGGAGGAGTAGCTCCTACAATGAGCAGTTCTTC
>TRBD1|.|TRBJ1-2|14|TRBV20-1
CSAQGGFTNYGYTF
TGCAGTGCGCAGGGGGGGTTCACTAACTATGGCTACACCTTC
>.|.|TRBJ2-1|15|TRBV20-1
CSARPVLGAYNEQFF
TGCAGTGCTAGGCCGGTTCTCGGGGCCTACAATGAGCAGTTCTTC
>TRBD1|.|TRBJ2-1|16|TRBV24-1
CATSETGQEDYNEQFF
TGTGCCACCAGTGAGACGGGACAGGAGGACTACAATGAGCAGTTCTTC
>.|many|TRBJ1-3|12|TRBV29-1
CSVEGQGNTIYF
TGCAGCGTTGAAGGACAGGGAAACACCATATATTTT
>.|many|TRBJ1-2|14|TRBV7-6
CASSPRGADYGYTF
TGTGCCAGCAGCCCGAGGGGGGCGGACTATGGCTACACCTTC
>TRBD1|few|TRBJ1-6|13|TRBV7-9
CASSETGDSPLHF
TGTGCCAGCAGCGAGACAGGGGATTCACCCCTCCACTTT
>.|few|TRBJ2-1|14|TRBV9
CASSVEGSYNEQFF
TGTGCCAGCAGCGTCGAGGGGAGCTACAATGAGCAGTTCTTC
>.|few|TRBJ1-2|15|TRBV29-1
CSVEDSWSSNYGYTF
TGCAGCGTTGAAGATTCGTGGAGCTCTAACTATGGCTACACCTTC
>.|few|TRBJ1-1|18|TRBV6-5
CASSYSRALGGVNTEAFF
TGTGCCAGCAGTTACTCGAGGGCCCTAGGGGGGGTGAACACTGAAGCTTTCTTT
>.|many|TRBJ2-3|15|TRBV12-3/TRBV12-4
CASSFGGLISDTQYF
TGTGCCAGCAGTTTCGGGGGGCTGATATCAGATACGCAGTATTTT
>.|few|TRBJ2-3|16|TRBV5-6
CASSLDLSSYLDTQYF
TGTGCCAGCAGCTTGGATCTTTCCAGTTACCTCGATACGCAGTATTTT
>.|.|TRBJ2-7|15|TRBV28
CASSLLLGGSYEQYF
TGTGCCAGCAGTTTACTACTAGGGGGTTCCTACGAGCAGTACTTC
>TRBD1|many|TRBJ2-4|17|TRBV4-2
CASSQGWTGLAKNIQYF
TGTGCCAGCAGCCAGGGTTGGACAGGGTTAGCCAAAAACATTCAGTACTTC
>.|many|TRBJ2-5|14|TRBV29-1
CSVRAAATQETQYF
TGCAGCGTTAGGGCGGCAGCGACTCAAGAGACCCAGTACTTC
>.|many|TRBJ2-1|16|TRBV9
CASSLGPGVEYNEQFF
TGTGCCAGCAGCCTAGGCCCAGGGGTAGAATACAATGAGCAGTTCTTC
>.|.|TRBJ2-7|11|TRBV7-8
CASTMTDEQYF
TGTGCCAGCACCATGACTGACGAGCAGTACTTC
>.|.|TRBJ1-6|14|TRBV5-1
CASSLQDSNSPLHF
TGCGCCAGCAGCTTGCAGGACAGTAATTCACCCCTCCACTTT
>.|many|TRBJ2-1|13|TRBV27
CASSFPGGFEQFF
TGTGCCAGCAGTTTCCCTGGCGGGTTTGAGCAGTTCTTC
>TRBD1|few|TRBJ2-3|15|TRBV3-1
CASSLRDRTTDTQYF
TGTGCCAGCAGCCTAAGGGACAGAACCACAGATACGCAGTATTTT
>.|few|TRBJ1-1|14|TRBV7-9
CASSSGARRGEAFF
TGTGCCAGCAGCTCCGGGGCGAGGAGAGGTGAAGCTTTCTTT
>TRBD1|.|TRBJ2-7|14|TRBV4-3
CASSQGDRHYEQYF
TGCGCCAGCAGCCAAGGGGACAGGCACTACGAGCAGTACTTC
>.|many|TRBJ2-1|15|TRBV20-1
CSANYAGRYYNEQFF
TGCAGTGCTAATTACGCTGGGCGGTACTACAATGAGCAGTTCTTC
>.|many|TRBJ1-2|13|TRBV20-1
CSASKGGIDGYTF
TGCAGTGCTTCGAAGGGGGGCATCGATGGCTACACCTTC
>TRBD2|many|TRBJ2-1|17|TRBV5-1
CASSPFPTSGTGNEQFF
TGCGCCAGCAGCCCTTTCCCGACTAGCGGGACGGGCAATGAGCAGTTCTTC
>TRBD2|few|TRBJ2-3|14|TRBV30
CAWTTSGRADTQYF
TGTGCCTGGACCACTAGCGGGAGGGCAGATACGCAGTATTTT
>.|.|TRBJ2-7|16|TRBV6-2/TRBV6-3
CASSYHPEPRTYEQYF
TGTGCCAGCAGTTACCACCCCGAGCCACGAACCTACGAGCAGTACTTC
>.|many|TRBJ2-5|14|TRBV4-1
CASSQPWTEETQYF
TGCGCCAGCAGCCAACCTTGGACAGAAGAGACCCAGTACTTC
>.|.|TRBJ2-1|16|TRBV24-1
CATSDTMGRVYNEQFF
TGTGCCACCAGTGACACAATGGGCAGGGTTTACAATGAGCAGTTCTTC
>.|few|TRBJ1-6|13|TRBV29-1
CSVGSSYNSPLHF
TGCAGCGTTGGCAGCTCCTATAATTCACCCCTCCACTTT
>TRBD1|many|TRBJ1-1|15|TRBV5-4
CASSLEGTGNTEAFF
TGTGCCAGCAGCTTGGAAGGGACAGGGAACACTGAAGCTTTCTTT
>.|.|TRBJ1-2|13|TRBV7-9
CASSLESAYGYTF
TGTGCCAGCAGCTTAGAATCTGCCTATGGCTACACCTTC
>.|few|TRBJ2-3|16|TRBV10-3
CAITAVEERNTDTQYF
TGTGCCATCACTGCGGTAGAAGAGCGTAACACAGATACGCAGTATTTT
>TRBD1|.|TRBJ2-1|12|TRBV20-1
CSANQGVNEQFF
TGCAGTGCTAATCAGGGGGTAAATGAGCAGTTCTTC